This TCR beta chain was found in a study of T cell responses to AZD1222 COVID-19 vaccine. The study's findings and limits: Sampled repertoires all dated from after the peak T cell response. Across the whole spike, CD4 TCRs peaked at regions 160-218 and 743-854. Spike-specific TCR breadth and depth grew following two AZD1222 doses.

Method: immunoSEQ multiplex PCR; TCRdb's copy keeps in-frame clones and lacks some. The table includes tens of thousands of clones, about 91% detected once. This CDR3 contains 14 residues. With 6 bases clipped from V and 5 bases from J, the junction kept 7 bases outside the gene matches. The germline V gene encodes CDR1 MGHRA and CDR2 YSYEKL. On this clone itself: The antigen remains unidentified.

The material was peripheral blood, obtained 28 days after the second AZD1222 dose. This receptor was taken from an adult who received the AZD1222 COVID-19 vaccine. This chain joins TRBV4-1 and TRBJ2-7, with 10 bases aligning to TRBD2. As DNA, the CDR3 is TGCGCCAGCAGGCCCGGACTAGCGGATAACGAGCAGTACTTC. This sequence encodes CASRPGLADNEQYF.